This T cell receptor beta chain derives from a study of CD8 T cells in Susac syndrome. With random hexamers, reverse transcription was performed on about 0.5 to 1 ug of RNA. Across 54 Vbeta and 13 Jbeta, TCR beta CDR3 was amplified with immunoSEQ multiplex PCR. TCRdb reprocessed the immunoSEQ multiplex PCR reads with MiXCR, giving one entry per CDR3 protein. This table holds about 140,000 distinct CDR3 sequences, just under 95% found once. V shed 3 bases and J shed 2 bases, with 13 bases lying between them. CDR3 length: 15 amino acids. High-throughput TCR beta sequencing covered peripheral CD8+ and CD4+ T cells. Diagnostic criteria for definite or probable disease, in their recently defined form, were met by the patients with Susac syndrome. TEMRA cells were FACS-enriched, and CD8+ and CD4+ T cells were isolated negatively.

The chain combines TRBV12-3 or TRBV12-4 with TRBJ1-2, with D hard to call. Specimen: CD4+ T cells from PBMCs. The source is a human donor with Susac syndrome. The CDR3 region has the DNA TGTGCCAGCAGTTTCGAGGGCTTTGAGAACTATGGCTACACCTTC. Protein product: CASSFEGFENYGYTF.